The rows below give T cell receptor beta chains drawn from one sample of a study of technical replicates of blood from several donors. Sequencing used immunoSEQ multiplex PCR; TCRdb keeps in-frame clones, though not all of them. Of approximately 64,000 clones listed, around 85% were seen once; the top ten hold around 5.5%. The sequencing input was PBMCs. The receptors shown here come from a human donor in good health. Some clones in this sample may be carry-over from other donors' samples. Both conserved end residues are part of each CDR3. A D gene is named only where the DNA matches it firmly. Part of the rows lack a size; the others show once, few, many or a class for expanded clones.

d_call | clone_size | j_call | v_call | cdr3_aa | cdr3_nt
. | . | TRBJ1-5 | TRBV19 | CASSIVRVGQPQHF | TGTGCCAGTAGTATAGTCAGGGTAGGTCAGCCCCAGCATTTT
TRBD1 | . | TRBJ1-5 | TRBV5-1 | CASSLGPGQLQPQHF | TGCGCCAGCAGCTTGGGGCCGGGACAGCTCCAGCCCCAGCATTTT
. | . | TRBJ2-3 | TRBV7-6 | CASSDRPTGADTQYF | TGTGCCAGCAGCGATCGACCAACGGGGGCAGATACGCAGTATTTT
. | . | TRBJ2-7 | TRBV30 | CAWSVKGGYEQYF | TGTGCCTGGAGTGTGAAAGGGGGCTACGAGCAGTACTTC
TRBD1 | . | TRBJ1-2 | TRBV2 | CASSGQGWGGYTF | TGTGCCAGCAGTGGACAGGGCTGGGGAGGCTACACCTTC
. | few | TRBJ2-7 | TRBV7-9 | CASSLVGSSYEQYF | TGTGCCAGCAGCTTAGTGGGCAGCTCCTACGAGCAGTACTTC
TRBD2 | . | TRBJ2-7 | TRBV29-1 | CSVGLAGGPSYEQYF | TGCAGCGTTGGACTAGCGGGAGGGCCTTCCTACGAGCAGTACTTC
. | . | TRBJ2-1 | TRBV6-5 | CASRLTDGKYNEQFF | TGTGCCAGCAGACTGACTGACGGGAAATACAATGAGCAGTTCTTC
TRBD1 | . | TRBJ1-2 | TRBV7-2 | CASSLVLGQGLDYTF | TGTGCCAGCAGCTTAGTCTTAGGACAGGGTTTGGACTACACCTTC
TRBD2 | . | TRBJ2-1 | TRBV7-2 | CASSLIQSAGGPFF | TGTGCCAGCAGCCTAATACAATCAGCGGGAGGCCCGTTCTTC
. | . | TRBJ1-4 | TRBV19 | CASSTRWQGPSSYEKLFF | TGTGCCAGTAGTACCCGGTGGCAGGGGCCGAGTTCCTATGAAAAACTGTTTTTT
TRBD1 | once | TRBJ2-3 | TRBV27 | CASTDRGFFADTQYF | TGTGCCAGCACCGACAGGGGATTTTTTGCAGATACGCAGTATTTT
. | few | TRBJ2-2 | TRBV4-2 | CASSQERGELFF | TGTGCCAGCAGCCAAGAGAGAGGGGAGCTGTTTTTT
. | . | TRBJ1-3 | TRBV9 | CASSAPDRWNTIYF | TGTGCCAGCAGCGCTCCAGACAGGTGGAACACCATATATTTT
TRBD1 | . | TRBJ1-4 | TRBV13 | CASSPWDRELGEKLFF | TGTGCCAGCAGCCCTTGGGACAGAGAGTTAGGGGAAAAACTGTTTTTT
TRBD1 | . | TRBJ1-2 | TRBV11-2 | CASSTIASAGGGSNYGYTF | TGTGCCAGCAGCACGATCGCGTCGGCAGGGGGAGGCTCTAACTATGGCTACACCTTC
TRBD2 | once | TRBJ2-5 | TRBV4-2 | CASSQEGRGGRETQYF | TGTGCCAGCAGCCAAGAGGGACGGGGGGGAAGAGAGACCCAGTACTTC
. | . | TRBJ1-1 | TRBV6-5 | CASRRQQGNTEAFF | TGTGCCAGCAGACGACAACAGGGTAACACTGAAGCTTTCTTT
. | . | TRBJ1-1 | TRBV29-1 | CSVAPLLGLSLGPEAFF | TGCAGCGTTGCCCCCCTTTTGGGTCTCTCCCTGGGGCCTGAAGCTTTCTTT
. | . | TRBJ1-1 | TRBV4-1 | CASSQLTGNTEAFF | TGCGCCAGCAGCCAACTTACAGGGAACACTGAAGCTTTCTTT
. | . | TRBJ1-3 | TRBV7-2 | CASSLGTSGNTIYF | TGTGCCAGCAGCCTAGGGACATCTGGAAACACCATATATTTT
. | . | TRBJ2-4 | TRBV4-3 | CASSPRVQGSQNIQYF | TGCGCCAGCAGCCCCCGTGTTCAGGGGAGCCAAAACATTCAGTACTTC
TRBD1 | . | TRBJ1-1 | TRBV4-3 | CASRVGTGVTEAFF | TGCGCCAGCAGGGTCGGGACAGGGGTCACTGAAGCTTTCTTT
. | . | TRBJ1-1 | TRBV28 | CASSRRQSSNTEAFF | TGTGCCAGCAGTCGCCGACAGAGTTCGAACACTGAAGCTTTCTTT
TRBD1 | . | TRBJ1-1 | TRBV6-1 | CASSVDRGTEAFF | TGTGCCAGCAGTGTTGACAGGGGGACTGAAGCTTTCTTT
. | . | TRBJ1-2 | TRBV4-3 | CASATDRTMSGYTF | TGCGCCAGCGCAACCGACAGAACTATGTCTGGCTACACCTTC
. | . | TRBJ1-2 | TRBV5-6 | CASSLSFGGYGYTF | TGTGCCAGCAGCTTGTCATTCGGCGGTTATGGCTACACCTTC
TRBD1 | few | TRBJ1-5 | TRBV29-1 | CSVGTGESNQPQHF | TGCAGCGTTGGGACAGGGGAGAGCAATCAGCCCCAGCATTTT